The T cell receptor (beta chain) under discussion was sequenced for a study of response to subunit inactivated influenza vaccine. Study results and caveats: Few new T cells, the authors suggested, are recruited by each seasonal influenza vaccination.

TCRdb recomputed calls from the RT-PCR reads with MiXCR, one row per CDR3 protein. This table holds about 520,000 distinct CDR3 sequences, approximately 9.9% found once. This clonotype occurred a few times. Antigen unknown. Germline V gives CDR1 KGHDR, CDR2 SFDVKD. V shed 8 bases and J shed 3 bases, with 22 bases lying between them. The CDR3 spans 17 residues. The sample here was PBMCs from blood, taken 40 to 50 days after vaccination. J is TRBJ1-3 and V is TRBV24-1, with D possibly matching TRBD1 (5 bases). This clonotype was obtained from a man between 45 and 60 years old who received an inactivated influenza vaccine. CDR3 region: CATTIRGYRILGNTIYF. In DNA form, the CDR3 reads TGTGCCACCACAATAAGAGGGTACAGGATTCTTGGAAACACCATATATTTT.